This T cell receptor beta chain is from a study of blood T cell repertoires in COVID-19. CDR1 is MNHEY and CDR2 is SVGAGI in the germline V gene. The V end lost 6 bases, the J end lost 1 base, and 6 bases lay between the germline ends. This CDR3 is 13 amino acids long. Profiled with immunoSEQ multiplex PCR; TCRdb holds only in-frame clones, not every one. The table shows roughly 160,000 clones, with more than 70% occurring only once. This sequence originates from a man aged 60-69 years who had recovered from COVID-19. The sample comprised PBMCs or T cells enriched from blood (not recorded which). The V call is TRBV6-5, the J call TRBJ2-2; D remains ambiguous. This chain's CDR3 is CASSGQNTGELFF. Here the CDR3 DNA reads TGTGCCAGCAGCGGTCAGAACACCGGGGAGCTGTTTTTT.